One TCR beta chain is described in this entry. Indicated treatment: about 20 received Ad26.COV2.S at low or high dose, single or two shots; roughly five received placebo; per-sample allocation not given. Day 63 after the first injection of vaccine or placebo was the sampling time. Clones were read by immunoSEQ multiplex PCR, and TCRdb kept only the in-frame ones, dropping some. Of around 300,000 clones in the sample, 75% to 90% were seen once. The source of the sample is a study of Ad26.COV2.S vaccination and SARS-CoV-2 variants. Study-level background: Into the muscle, Ad26.COV2.S was dosed once or twice, 56 days apart.

The source of this sequence is a person between 18 and 59 years old who received the Ad26.COV2.S COVID-19 vaccine or a placebo. Specimen: peripheral blood, collected in a trial of Ad26.COV2.S vaccine versus placebo.

CDR3 residues: CASTTPGQGYQPQHF. CDR3 DNA sequence: TGTGCCAGTACCACCCCGGGACAGGGGTATCAGCCCCAGCATTTT. The chain has TRBV19 and TRBJ1-5, with 10 bases that match TRBD1. The CDR3 is 15 amino acids. Unmatched junction bases numbered 8, after V lost 7 bases and J lost 5 bases. Germline-derived CDR1 and CDR2 are LNHDA and SQIVND (reference sequence).